The following is a T cell receptor beta chain sequence with its context. This sample stems from a study of blood T cell repertoires in COVID-19. Study-level information: Sites in the United States, Italy and Spain provided acute and convalescent COVID-19 samples.

Trimming took off 3 bases at V and 2 bases at J, with 12 bases between the two ends. The CDR3 length is 15 residues. In germline, CDR1 is LNHNV, CDR2 YYDKDF (reference sequence). Produced via immunoSEQ multiplex PCR; TCRdb's table is partial and in-frame only. The sample lists 55,000 to 75,000 clones; around 83% were seen once. Material for sequencing was peripheral blood. The chain couples TRBV15 to TRBJ2-3; D is unresolved. This TCR came from a man aged 70 or older with acute or convalescent COVID-19. The CDR3 region is CATSRTLESTDTQYF. CDR3 in DNA: TGTGCCACCAGCAGGACTCTTGAGTCCACAGATACGCAGTATTTT.